These 11 T cell receptor beta chains originate from one sample sequenced in a study of T cells in localized non-small cell lung cancer. Only in-frame clones appear in the TCRdb table, and some are missing; sequencing was by immunoSEQ multiplex PCR. The sample carries approximately 31,000 clones, around 90% recorded once. Sequencing was performed on peripheral blood mononuclear cells, taken before any cancer treatment. Receptors originate from a man aged 40 to 70 with stage III lung adenocarcinoma.

The rearrangement links TRBV7-2 to TRBJ2-5; TRBD1 might be the D (7 bases). The length of the CDR3 is 17 residues. V shed 4 bases and J shed 1 base, with 19 bases lying between them. Germline V lookup: CDR1 SGHTA, CDR2 FQGNSA. As DNA, the CDR3 is TGTGCCAGCAGCTCCGGAGGGGGCGGGGCTATCCAAGAGACCCAGTACTTC. Translated: CASSSGGGGAIQETQYF.

The chain is built from TRBV9 and TRBJ2-1, with D tentatively TRBD2 (6 bases). Germline CDR1 reads SGDLS; CDR2 reads YYNGEE. The CDR3 is made up of 15 amino acids. The V gene lost 4 bases and the J gene lost 4 bases, with 15 bases spanning the gap. The DNA of the CDR3 is TGTGCCAGCAGCTCCACCGGGACTCCATACAATGAGCAGTTCTTC. This sequence encodes CASSSTGTPYNEQFF.

The genes are TRBV4-1 and TRBJ2-7, with D possibly matching TRBD2 (5 bases). The V end was cut by 8 bases, the J end by 9 bases, with 20 bases between. The CDR3 is made up of 13 amino acids. Germline loops: CDR1 MGHRA, CDR2 YSYEKL. The CDR3 region is CASGEDLFRGQYF. In DNA form, the CDR3 reads TGCGCCAGCGGTGAGGACCTCTTTCGGGGGCAGTACTTC.

The V gene is TRBV19, the J gene TRBJ1-5, with D possibly matching TRBD1 (6 bases). The V and J ends lost 7 bases and 0 bases respectively, with 16 bases between them. This CDR3 spans 16 amino acids. Looked up from germline, CDR1 is LNHDA and CDR2 is SQIVND (reference sequence). The CDR3 DNA sequence: TGTGCCAGTAAAAAAGGGGGATGGAATAGCAATCAGCCCCAGCATTTT. It is translated as CASKKGGWNSNQPQHF.

This chain uses TRBV11-3 with TRBJ2-7; 9 bases align to TRBD1. Trimming at V came to 5 bases and at J to 3 bases, leaving 14 bases not matched to a gene. Germline CDR1 and CDR2: SGHNT and YENEEA. The CDR3 consists of 17 residues. The CDR3 region is CASSLKQGAREVYEQYF. The CDR3 region has the DNA TGTGCCAGCAGCCTAAAACAGGGGGCGCGAGAGGTCTACGAGCAGTACTTC.

The genes are TRBV19 and TRBJ2-3; 11 bases are shared with TRBD2. CDR1 and CDR2 from the germline V gene are LNHDA and SQIVND (reference sequence). After removal of 5 bases from V and 2 bases from J, the junction contained 15 bases not matched to a gene. The CDR3 has 19 residues. CDR3 DNA: TGTGCCAGTAGTCCGGGGCTAGCGGGGGGCCGCCTATACACAGATACGCAGTATTTT. Its protein is CASSPGLAGGRLYTDTQYF.

In this sample, this clone turned up a few times. The CDR3 loop reads CASKRGPINEKLFF. The DNA of the CDR3 is TGCGCCAGCAAAAGGGGACCGATTAATGAAAAACTGTTTTTT. The chain recombines TRBV10-2 with TRBJ1-4, with D possibly TRBD1 on 5 matching bases. Between the trimmed V and J ends, which lost 7 bases and 4 bases, there was a span of 13 bases. CDR3 length: 14 amino acids. Per germline, CDR1 WSHSY and CDR2 SAAADI.

The chain employs TRBV21-1 and TRBJ2-5; no check of the table's D call, TRBD2, against the DNA was made. TRBV21-1 is marked as a pseudogene. CDR3 size: 18 residues. The CDR3 protein is CASSKECPRTRFRETQYF. The CDR3 DNA follows: TGTGCCAGCAGCAAAGAGTGTCCCCGGACTAGATTTCGGGAGACCCAGTACTTC.

This chain connects TRBV4-1 to TRBJ2-7; a weak D match, TRBD2 (5 bases). CDR1 is MGHRA and CDR2 is YSYEKL in the germline V gene. Trimming took off 2 bases at V and 4 bases at J, with 15 bases between the two ends. CDR3 length: 15 residues. CDR3: CASSQNEKGGYEQYF. For the CDR3, the DNA is TGCGCCAGCAGCCAAAACGAAAAGGGCGGGTACGAGCAGTACTTC.

This chain links TRBV7-2 with TRBJ1-4; D gene uncertain. Germline CDR1 and CDR2: SGHTA and FQGNSA. The CDR3 spans 16 residues. Trimming left V 1 base short and J 4 bases short, with 13 bases between. CDR3 nucleotide sequence: TGTGCCAGCAGCTTAGGGGGTGGGCAGTATAATGAAAAACTGTTTTTT. Amino acid sequence: CASSLGGGQYNEKLFF. Full variable domain (missing parts from reference TRBV7-2 and TRBJ1-4): GAGVSQSPSNKVTEKGKDVELRCDPISGHTALYWYRQSLGQGLEFLIYFQGNSAPDKSGLPSDRFSAERTGGSVSTLTIQRTQQEDSAVYLCASSLGGGQYNEKLFFGSGTQLSVL.

This clone was seen once. V is TRBV29-1 and J is TRBJ2-5; possibly TRBD1 for D (5 bases). Trimming stripped 6 bases from V and 4 bases from J, with 18 bases between. This CDR3 spans 14 amino acids. In germline, CDR1 is SQVTM, CDR2 ANQGSEA. The CDR3, as DNA: TGCAGCGTCATAACAGGTGCAGGTTTAGAGACCCAGTACTTC. This sequence encodes CSVITGAGLETQYF.